Listed below are T cell receptor beta chains from one sample, sequenced in a study of blood T cell repertoires in COVID-19. TCRdb keeps only in-frame clones here, not all; method: immunoSEQ multiplex PCR. This table has 25,000 to 35,000 clones, about 85% appearing once. The sequencing input was peripheral blood. These receptors all stem from a human donor in a cohort sampled during active COVID-19. The CDR3 runs from the conserved cysteine through the conserved F or W. The D gene is left open where the match is weak. Rows may omit the clone size; those that give it use once, few, many or a size class.

V gene,J gene,D gene,clone size,CDR3 protein,CDR3 DNA
TRBV27,TRBJ2-3,.,once,CASSLALAFTDTQYF,TGTGCCAGCAGTTTAGCATTAGCCTTCACAGATACGCAGTATTTT
TRBV6-2/TRBV6-3,TRBJ2-1,TRBD2,.,CASSLGLAGVYEQFF,TGTGCCAGCAGCCTGGGACTAGCGGGGGTATATGAGCAGTTCTTC
TRBV30,TRBJ1-6,.,few,CAWKFGLDSPLHF,TGTGCCTGGAAGTTTGGCCTCGATTCACCCCTCCACTTT
TRBV5-6,TRBJ1-2,.,.,CASSLNPKVDGYTF,TGTGCCAGCAGCTTAAACCCTAAAGTCGATGGCTACACCTTC
TRBV3-1/TRBV3-2,TRBJ2-7,TRBD1,.,CASSRTTGYEQYF,TGTGCCAGCAGTCGGACGACAGGGTACGAGCAGTACTTC
TRBV24-1,TRBJ2-1,TRBD2,.,CATGPSGGAIEQFF,TGTGCCACCGGGCCTAGCGGGGGGGCCATTGAGCAGTTCTTC
TRBV3-1/TRBV3-2,TRBJ1-5,.,.,CASSQGAGVRQPQHF,TGTGCCAGCAGCCAAGGGGCAGGGGTGCGGCAGCCCCAGCATTTT
TRBV14,TRBJ1-4,TRBD1,.,CASSQASGTGQKLFF,TGTGCCAGCAGCCAAGCATCCGGGACAGGCCAAAAACTGTTTTTT
TRBV7-8,TRBJ1-6,.,.,CASSPRGGYNSPLHF,TGTGCCAGCAGCCCAAGGGGAGGTTATAATTCACCCCTCCACTTT
TRBV19,TRBJ2-7,TRBD1,few,CASSTTGGYPEQYF,TGTGCCAGTTCGACGACAGGGGGCTACCCCGAGCAGTACTTC
TRBV6-5,TRBJ2-3,.,.,CASTPGDRTDTQYF,TGTGCCAGCACCCCGGGGGACCGCACAGATACGCAGTATTTT
TRBV10-3,TRBJ2-7,TRBD1,.,CAISESIGGQGVLPPYLYEQYF,TGTGCCATCAGTGAGTCGATCGGGGGACAGGGGGTCCTACCCCCTTACCTATACGAGCAGTACTTC
TRBV5-4,TRBJ2-5,TRBD2,few,CASSTRSGGASRETQYF,TGTGCCAGCAGCACCCGGAGCGGGGGGGCCTCCCGAGAGACCCAGTACTTC
TRBV12-3/TRBV12-4,TRBJ1-2,.,.,CASRKYGVEYTF,TGTGCCAGCAGAAAATACGGAGTTGAGTACACCTTC
TRBV3-1/TRBV3-2,TRBJ1-1,TRBD1,.,CASSQGGTAMNTEAFF,TGTGCCAGCAGCCAAGGAGGGACAGCGATGAACACTGAAGCTTTCTTT
TRBV11-3,TRBJ2-1,.,.,CASFPGGSYNEQFF,TGTGCCAGCTTTCCTGGAGGCTCCTACAATGAGCAGTTCTTC
TRBV5-6,TRBJ2-7,.,.,CASSLWTGYEQYF,TGTGCCAGCAGCTTGTGGACTGGGTACGAGCAGTACTTC
TRBV5-6,TRBJ2-3,TRBD2,.,CASSLVVGGLGRSSDTQYF,TGTGCCAGCAGCCTTGTGGTGGGGGGACTAGGTCGTAGCTCAGATACGCAGTATTTT
TRBV9,TRBJ1-1,TRBD1,few,CASSPRDRRNTEAFF,TGTGCCAGCAGCCCCAGGGACAGGAGGAACACTGAAGCTTTCTTT
TRBV5-1,TRBJ2-2,TRBD2,.,CASSLTAGSTGELFF,TGCGCCAGCAGCTTAACAGCGGGGTCAACCGGGGAGCTGTTTTTT
TRBV6-2/TRBV6-3,TRBJ2-3,TRBD1,.,CASSYGQGGVGSTDTQYF,TGTGCCAGCAGTTACGGACAGGGAGGAGTCGGAAGCACAGATACGCAGTATTTT
TRBV18,TRBJ2-1,TRBD1,.,CASSPNRGLGNEQFF,TGTGCCAGCTCACCAAACAGGGGGCTCGGCAATGAGCAGTTCTTC
TRBV6-5,TRBJ2-4,TRBD1,.,CASRGTGVAKNIQYF,TGTGCCAGCCGAGGAACAGGGGTAGCCAAAAACATTCAGTACTTC
TRBV6-5,TRBJ1-1,.,.,CASTGVGYTEAFF,TGTGCCAGCACAGGGGTCGGTTACACTGAAGCTTTCTTT
TRBV4-1,TRBJ2-7,.,.,CASSHSWQGSEQYF,TGCGCCAGCAGCCACAGCTGGCAGGGTTCCGAGCAGTACTTC